This T cell receptor beta chain was identified in a study of OX40 agonist ivuxolimab in advanced cancers. Trimming took 4 bases from V and 1 from J; bases not matched to a gene: 5. Germline-derived CDR1 and CDR2 are SGHRS and YFSETQ. The CDR3 is 16 residues long. Assay used: immunoSEQ multiplex PCR; TCRdb lists only in-frame clones, some missing. The sample comprises 77,000 or so clones, around 80% of which are singletons, and roughly 0.5% rests with the top ten. Material: CD4+ or CD8+ T cells sorted from blood, obtained in a trial of the OX40 agonist ivuxolimab. This clonotype originated in an adult with an advanced solid tumor such as melanoma, head and neck, liver or kidney cancer. This chain joins TRBV5-1 and TRBJ2-1, with 10 bases lining up with TRBD2. CDR3 residues: CASSKSSGRSYNEQFF. CDR3 DNA: TGCGCCAGCAGCAAATCTAGCGGGAGATCCTACAATGAGCAGTTCTTC.